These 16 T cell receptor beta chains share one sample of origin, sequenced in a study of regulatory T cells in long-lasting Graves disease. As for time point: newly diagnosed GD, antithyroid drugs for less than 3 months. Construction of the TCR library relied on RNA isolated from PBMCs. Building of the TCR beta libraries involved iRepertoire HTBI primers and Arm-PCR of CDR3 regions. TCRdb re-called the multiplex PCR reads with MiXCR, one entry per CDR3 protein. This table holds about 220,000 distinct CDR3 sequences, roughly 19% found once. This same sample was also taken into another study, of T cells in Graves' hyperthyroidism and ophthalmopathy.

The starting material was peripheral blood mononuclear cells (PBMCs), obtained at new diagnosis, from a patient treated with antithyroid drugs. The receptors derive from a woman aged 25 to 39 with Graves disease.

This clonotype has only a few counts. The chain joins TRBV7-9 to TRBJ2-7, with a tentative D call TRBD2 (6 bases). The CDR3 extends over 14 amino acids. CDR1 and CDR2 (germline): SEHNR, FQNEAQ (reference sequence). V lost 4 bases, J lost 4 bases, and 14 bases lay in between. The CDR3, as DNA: TGTGCCAGCAGCTCTCCTGGGAGGCCTTACGAGCAGTACTTC. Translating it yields CASSSPGRPYEQYF. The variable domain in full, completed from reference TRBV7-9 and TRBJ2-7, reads DTGVSQNPRHKITKRGQNVTFRCDPISEHNRLYWYRQTLGQGPEFLTYFQNEAQLEKSRLLSDRFSAERPKGSFSTLEIQRTEQGDSAMYLCASSSPGRPYEQYFGPGTRLTVT.

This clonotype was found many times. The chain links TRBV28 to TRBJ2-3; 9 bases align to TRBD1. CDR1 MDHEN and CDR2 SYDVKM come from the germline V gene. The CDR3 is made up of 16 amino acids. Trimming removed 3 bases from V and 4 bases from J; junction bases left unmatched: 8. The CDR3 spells CASSFPTGGLADTQYF. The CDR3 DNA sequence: TGTGCCAGCAGTTTCCCCACAGGGGGCTTGGCAGATACGCAGTATTTT.

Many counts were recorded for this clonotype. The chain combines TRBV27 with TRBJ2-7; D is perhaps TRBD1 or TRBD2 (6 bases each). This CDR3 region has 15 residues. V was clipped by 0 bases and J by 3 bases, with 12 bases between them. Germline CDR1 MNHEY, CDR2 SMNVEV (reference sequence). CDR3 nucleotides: TGTGCCAGCAGTTTATCGTTGGGGGGCCTCTACGAGCAGTACTTC. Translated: CASSLSLGGLYEQYF.

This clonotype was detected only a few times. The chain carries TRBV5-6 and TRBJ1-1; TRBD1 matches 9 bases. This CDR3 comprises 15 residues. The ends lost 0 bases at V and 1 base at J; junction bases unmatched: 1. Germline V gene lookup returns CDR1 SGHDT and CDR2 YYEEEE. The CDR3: CASSLGTGENTEAFF. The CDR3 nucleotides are TGTGCCAGCAGCTTGGGGACAGGGGAGAACACTGAAGCTTTCTTT.

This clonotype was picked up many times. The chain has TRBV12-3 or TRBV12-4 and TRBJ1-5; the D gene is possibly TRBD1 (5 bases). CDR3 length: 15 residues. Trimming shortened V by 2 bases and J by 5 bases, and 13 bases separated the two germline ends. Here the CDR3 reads CASSLIGGLDQPQHF. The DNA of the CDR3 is TGTGCCAGCAGTTTAATCGGGGGTCTTGATCAGCCCCAGCATTTT.

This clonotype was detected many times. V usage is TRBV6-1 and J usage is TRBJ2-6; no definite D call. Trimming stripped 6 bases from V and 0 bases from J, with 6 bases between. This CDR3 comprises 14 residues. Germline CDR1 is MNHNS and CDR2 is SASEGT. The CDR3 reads CASRGFSGANVLTF. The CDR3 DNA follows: TGTGCCAGCAGAGGCTTCTCTGGGGCCAACGTCCTGACTTTC.

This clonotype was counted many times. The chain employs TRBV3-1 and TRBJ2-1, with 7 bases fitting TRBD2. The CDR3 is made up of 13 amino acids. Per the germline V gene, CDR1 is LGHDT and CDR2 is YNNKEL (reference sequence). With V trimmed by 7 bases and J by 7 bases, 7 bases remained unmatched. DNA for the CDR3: TGTGCCAGCAAGAGCGGCGGGGGTAATGAGCAGTTCTTC. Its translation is CASKSGGGNEQFF.

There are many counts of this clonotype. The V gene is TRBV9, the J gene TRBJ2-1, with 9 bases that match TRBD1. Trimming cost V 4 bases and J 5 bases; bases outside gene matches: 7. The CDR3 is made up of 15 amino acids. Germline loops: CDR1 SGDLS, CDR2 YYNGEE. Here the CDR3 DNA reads TGTGCCAGCAGCCTGATGGACAGGGGAAACAATGAGCAGTTCTTC. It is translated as CASSLMDRGNNEQFF.

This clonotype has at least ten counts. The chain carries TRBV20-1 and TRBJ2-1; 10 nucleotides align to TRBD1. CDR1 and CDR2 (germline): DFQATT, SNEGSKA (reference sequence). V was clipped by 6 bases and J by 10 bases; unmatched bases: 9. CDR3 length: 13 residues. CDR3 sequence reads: CSAHNPTGGEQFF. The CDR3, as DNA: TGCAGTGCCCATAACCCGACAGGGGGCGAGCAGTTCTTC.

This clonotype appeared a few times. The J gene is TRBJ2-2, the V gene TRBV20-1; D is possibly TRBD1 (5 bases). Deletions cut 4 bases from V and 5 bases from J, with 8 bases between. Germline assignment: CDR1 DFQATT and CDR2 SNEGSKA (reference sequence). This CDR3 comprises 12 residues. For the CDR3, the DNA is TGCAGTGCTACCAGACAGACCGGGGAGCTGTTTTTT. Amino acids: CSATRQTGELFF.

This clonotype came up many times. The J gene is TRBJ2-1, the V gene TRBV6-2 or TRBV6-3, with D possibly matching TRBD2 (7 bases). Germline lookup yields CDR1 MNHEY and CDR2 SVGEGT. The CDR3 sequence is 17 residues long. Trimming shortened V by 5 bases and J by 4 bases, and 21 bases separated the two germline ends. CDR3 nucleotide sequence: TGTGCCAGCAGTGGAAGGGGGGGGCTGGGGGCTTACAATGAGCAGTTCTTC. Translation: CASSGRGGLGAYNEQFF.

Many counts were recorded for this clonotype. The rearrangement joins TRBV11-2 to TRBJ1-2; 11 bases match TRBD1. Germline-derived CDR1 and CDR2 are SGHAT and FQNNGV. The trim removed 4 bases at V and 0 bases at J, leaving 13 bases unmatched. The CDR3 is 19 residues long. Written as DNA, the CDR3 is TGTGCCAGCAGCTCACGGCCTCCGGGACAGGGGGTGACTAACTATGGCTACACCTTC. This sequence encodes CASSSRPPGQGVTNYGYTF. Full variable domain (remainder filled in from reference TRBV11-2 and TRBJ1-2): EAGVAQSPRYKIIEKRQSVAFWCNPISGHATLYWYQQILGQGPKLLIQFQNNGVVDDSQLPKDRFSAERLKGVDSTLKIQPAKLEDSAVYLCASSSRPPGQGVTNYGYTFGSGTRLTVV.

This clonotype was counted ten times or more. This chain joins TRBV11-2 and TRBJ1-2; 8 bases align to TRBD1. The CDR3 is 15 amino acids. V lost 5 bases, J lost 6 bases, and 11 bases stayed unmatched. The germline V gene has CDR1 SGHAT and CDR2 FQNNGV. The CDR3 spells CASSPFQGALDGYTF. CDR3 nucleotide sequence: TGTGCCAGCAGCCCCTTCCAGGGGGCGCTTGATGGCTACACCTTC.

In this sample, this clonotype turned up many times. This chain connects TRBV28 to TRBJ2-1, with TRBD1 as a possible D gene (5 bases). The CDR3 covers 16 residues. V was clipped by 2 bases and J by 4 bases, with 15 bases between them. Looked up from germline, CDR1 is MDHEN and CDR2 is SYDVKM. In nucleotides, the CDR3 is TGTGCCAGCAGTTTAGTCCAGGGATTAGTGTACAATGAGCAGTTCTTC. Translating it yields CASSLVQGLVYNEQFF.

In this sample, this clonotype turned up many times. The CDR3 coding sequence is TGTGCCAGTAGTATAGAAGGGCAGGGGGCGACCTACGAGCAGTACTTC. It specifies CASSIEGQGATYEQYF. The chain carries TRBV19 and TRBJ2-7; TRBD1 aligns across 8 bases. Germline trimming cut 0 bases from V and 2 bases from J; bases unmatched to any gene: 6. The CDR3 spans 16 residues. CDR1 and CDR2 (germline): LNHDA, SQIVND (reference sequence).

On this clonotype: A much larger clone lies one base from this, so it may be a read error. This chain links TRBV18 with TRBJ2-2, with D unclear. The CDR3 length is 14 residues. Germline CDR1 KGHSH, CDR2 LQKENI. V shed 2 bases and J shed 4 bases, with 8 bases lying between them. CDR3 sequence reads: CASSPEASTGELFF. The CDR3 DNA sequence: TGTGCCAGCTCACCAGAGGCGAGCACCGGGGAGCTGTTTTTT.